The 17 T cell receptor beta chains in this list originate from one sample, sequenced in a study of blood T cell repertoires in COVID-19. The protocol was immunoSEQ multiplex PCR, while the TCRdb copy is restricted to in-frame clones and leaves out a portion. The table includes roughly 280,000 clones, 87% detected once. Sequencing used peripheral blood. Receptors were obtained from a woman aged 45-65 years who had recovered from COVID-19.

V is TRBV3-1 (or the pseudogene TRBV3-2) and J is TRBJ2-5; 10 nucleotides agree with TRBD2. The CDR3 loop spans 18 amino acids. With 0 bases clipped from V and 1 base from J, the junction kept 8 bases outside the gene matches. Germline CDR1 and CDR2: LGHDT and YNNKEL (reference sequence). CDR3 protein: CASSQEAVSGGSQETQYF. The CDR3 DNA sequence: TGTGCCAGCAGCCAAGAAGCGGTTAGCGGGGGGAGCCAAGAGACCCAGTACTTC.

The sample holds many counts of this clone. The chain recombines TRBV4-3 with TRBJ1-3, with no clear D. Germline CDR1 LGHNA, CDR2 YSLEER. The CDR3 spans 13 residues. V was pared by 0 bases and J by 4 bases, with 4 bases between. CDR3: CASSQELGNTIYF. Here the CDR3 DNA reads TGCGCCAGCAGCCAAGAGTTAGGAAACACCATATATTTT.

V and J are TRBV7-2 and TRBJ1-6; possibly TRBD1 for D (5 bases). The CDR3 has 15 residues. V was shortened by 3 bases and J by 10 bases, with 16 bases between the two germline ends. Germline CDR1 and CDR2: SGHTA and FQGNSA. The DNA of the CDR3 is TGTGCCAGCAGCTTCGGGCAGGGAATTTGGTCACCCCTCCACTTT. This encodes CASSFGQGIWSPLHF. Combining the CDR3 with reference TRBV7-2 and TRBJ1-6 gives the whole variable domain GAGVSQSPSNKVTEKGKDVELRCDPISGHTALYWYRQSLGQGLEFLIYFQGNSAPDKSGLPSDRFSAERTGGSVSTLTIQRTQQEDSAVYLCASSFGQGIWSPLHFGNGTRLTVT.

The rearrangement uses TRBV27 and TRBJ2-1; D is undetermined. CDR3 length equals 14 residues. Trimming took 7 bases from V and 3 from J, leaving 13 bases between them. Germline V lookup: CDR1 MNHEY, CDR2 SMNVEV (reference sequence). In DNA, the CDR3 is TGTGCCAGCAAAAGGATGGGCCTCTACAATGAGCAGTTCTTC. Its protein product is CASKRMGLYNEQFF.

The J gene is TRBJ2-6, the V gene TRBV9; TRBD2 matches 11 bases. This CDR3 is built from 16 residues. J gave up 3 bases and V 1 base, and 0 bases lay outside the gene matches. Germline values: CDR1 SGDLS, CDR2 YYNGEE. CDR3 in DNA: TGTGCCAGCAGCGTACTAGCGGGGGGTGGGGCCAACGTCCTGACTTTC. The encoded protein is CASSVLAGGGANVLTF.

The V gene is TRBV19, the J gene TRBJ1-1; D call uncertain. With 5 bases removed from V and 8 bases from J, the gap between germline ends came to 18 bases. The CDR3 is 14 residues long. Germline V gene lookup returns CDR1 LNHDA and CDR2 SQIVND (reference sequence). The CDR3 protein is CASSAIYGPREAFF. CDR3 bases: TGTGCCAGTAGTGCCATCTACGGCCCGCGGGAAGCTTTCTTT.

V usage is TRBV2 and J usage is TRBJ1-1; 8 bases map to TRBD1. The CDR3 is made up of 13 amino acids. V was pared by 5 bases and J by 6 bases, with 5 bases of the junction left unmatched. Per the germline V gene, CDR1 is SNHLY and CDR2 is FYNNEI. Here the CDR3 DNA reads TGTGCCAGCAGTCCTCAGGGGGCCGCTGAAGCTTTCTTT. This encodes CASSPQGAAEAFF.

The CDR3 sequence is CASSHLQGAEQYF. The CDR3 bases are TGTGCCAGCAGCCATCTCCAGGGCGCCGAGCAGTACTTC. This chain joins TRBV7-2 and TRBJ2-7; possibly TRBD1 for D (5 bases). The CDR3 consists of 13 residues. Trimming cost V 5 bases and J 6 bases, with 14 bases left between them. Germline V lookup: CDR1 SGHTA, CDR2 FQGNSA.

This clone has only one observation. The CDR3 DNA reads as TGTGCCAGCAGCTTGACACCGAACACCGGGGAGCTGTTTTTT. Protein product: CASSLTPNTGELFF. The chain uses TRBV7-3 and TRBJ2-2; unclear D gene. CDR3 size: 14 residues. The germline CDR1 and CDR2 sequences are SGHTA and FQGTGA. The ends were cut back, 3 bases at V and 0 bases at J, with 5 bases in the middle.

The chain combines TRBV19 with TRBJ2-3, with a tentative D call TRBD1 (6 bases). CDR1 is LNHDA, CDR2 SQIVND, per germline (reference sequence). V lost 7 bases to trimming and J lost 2 bases, with 13 bases between them. The CDR3 spans 14 residues. The CDR3 DNA reads TGTGCCAGTACGCCAGGGGAGTACACAGATACGCAGTATTTT. It encodes CASTPGEYTDTQYF.

The chain carries TRBV6-2 or TRBV6-3 and TRBJ2-1; D is possibly TRBD2 (6 bases). The CDR3 spans 15 residues. CDR1 is MNHEY, CDR2 SVGEGT, per germline. V was pared by 0 bases and J by 8 bases, with 14 bases between. The CDR3 DNA reads TGTGCCAGCAGTTACTCACTAGCTTCGCTCGATGAGCAGTTCTTC. It is translated as CASSYSLASLDEQFF.

V is TRBV9 and J is TRBJ2-7, with 11 positions matching TRBD2. The CDR3 contains 15 residues. CDR1 and CDR2 from the germline V gene are SGDLS and YYNGEE. With 6 bases clipped from V and 2 bases from J, the junction kept 7 bases outside the gene matches. Here the CDR3 DNA reads TGTGCCAGCACCCCTGGGACTAGCGGTACCTACGAGCAGTACTTC. Translating gives CASTPGTSGTYEQYF.

The chain is built from TRBV5-1 and TRBJ1-1; 8 bases are shared with TRBD1. Germline CDR1 and CDR2: SGHRS and YFSETQ. V gave up 0 bases and J gave up 4 bases; unmatched junction bases: 5. CDR3 size: 15 residues. This CDR3 is CASSLAGGGPTEAFF. DNA for the CDR3: TGCGCCAGCAGCTTGGCAGGGGGCGGACCCACTGAAGCTTTCTTT.

The chain is built from TRBV7-9 and TRBJ1-4; D is possibly TRBD1 (5 bases). Germline V lookup: CDR1 SEHNR, CDR2 FQNEAQ (reference sequence). The V end lost 5 bases, the J end lost 2 bases, and 9 bases lay between the germline ends. The CDR3 is 14 residues long. DNA for the CDR3: TGTGCCAGCAGCCGGGCAGGGACTAATGAAAAACTGTTTTTT. Protein sequence: CASSRAGTNEKLFF. Variable domain in full (rest from reference TRBV7-9 and TRBJ1-4): DTGVSQNPRHKITKRGQNVTFRCDPISEHNRLYWYRQTLGQGPEFLTYFQNEAQLEKSRLLSDRFSAERPKGSFSTLEIQRTEQGDSAMYLCASSRAGTNEKLFFGSGTQLSVL.

The V gene is TRBV6-1, the J gene TRBJ1-2; D remains unclear. The length of the CDR3 is 13 residues. The V end lost 2 bases, the J end lost 8 bases, and 12 bases lay between the germline ends. CDR1 is MNHNS and CDR2 is SASEGT in the germline V gene. DNA of the CDR3: TGTGCCAGCAGTGAAAGGCTGAGGGAAGGCTACACCTTC. Translated: CASSERLREGYTF.

The gene calls are TRBV5-8 and TRBJ1-3; D possibly corresponds to TRBD1 (5 bases). Trimming removed 0 bases at V and 0 bases at J, with 7 bases between. Per germline, CDR1 SGHTS and CDR2 YDEGEE. The CDR3 covers 15 residues. The CDR3 bases are TGTGCCAGCAGCTTGGGACAGAGCTCTGGAAACACCATATATTTT. It encodes CASSLGQSSGNTIYF.

J is TRBJ1-2 and V is TRBV6-2 or TRBV6-3; 12 positions agree with TRBD1. CDR3 length: 14 amino acids. With V trimmed by 5 bases and J by 7 bases, 5 bases remained unmatched. The germline V gene has CDR1 MNHEY and CDR2 SVGEGT. Here the CDR3 DNA reads TGTGCCAGCAGTACCGGGACAGGGGGCTCTGGCTACACCTTC. Amino acid sequence: CASSTGTGGSGYTF.